These 21 T cell receptor beta chains were sequenced from one sample in a study of T cells after posttransplantation cyclophosphamide. Some clones are missing from TCRdb's copy, which holds only in-frame ones; the method was immunoSEQ multiplex PCR. The top ten clones hold roughly 22% of a sample with approximately 3,000 clones, about 80% of them seen once. Sequenced material: CD8+ T cells sorted from bone marrow. Source of these receptors: a woman in her sixties in good health, CMV-negative, and a related stem cell transplant donor.

The CDR3 reads CASSVRGGGGTDTQYF. The CDR3 coding sequence is TGTGCCAGCAGCGTCCGTGGGGGAGGGGGCACAGATACGCAGTATTTT. V and J are TRBV9 and TRBJ2-3, with TRBD2 matching over 7 bases. V gave up 2 bases and J gave up 1 base; unmatched junction bases: 7. CDR1 SGDLS and CDR2 YYNGEE come from the germline V gene. The CDR3 has 16 amino acids.

Comments on this clone: Other DNA sequences in the sample encode the same CDR3. The chain uses TRBV2 and TRBJ2-7, with D possibly matching TRBD1 (6 bases). This CDR3 spans 14 amino acids. V gave up 3 bases and J gave up 2 bases, with 11 bases separating them. CDR1 is SNHLY and CDR2 is FYNNEI in the germline V gene. CDR3 in DNA: TGTGCCAGCAGTGAGGGGACATTAACCTACGAGCAGTACTTC. Its protein product is CASSEGTLTYEQYF.

The genes are TRBV7-9 and TRBJ2-3, with a tentative D call TRBD2 (7 bases). V lost 0 bases and J lost 6, with 10 bases in between. The CDR3 contains 14 residues. CDR1 is SEHNR, CDR2 FQNEAQ, per germline (reference sequence). The CDR3 DNA reads as TGTGCCAGCAGCTTAGCGGGGGGGCAGGATACGCAGTATTTT. Protein: CASSLAGGQDTQYF.

The chain is built from TRBV6-5 and TRBJ1-4, with D unclear. CDR1 and CDR2 from the germline V gene are MNHEY and SVGAGI. V lost 6 bases and J 8 bases, leaving 4 bases between the germline ends. CDR3 length equals 10 residues. CDR3 region: CASRGEKLFF. DNA of the CDR3: TGTGCCAGCAGGGGCGAAAAACTGTTTTTT.

The rearrangement uses TRBV9 and TRBJ1-6; possibly TRBD1 for D (5 bases). CDR1 is SGDLS, CDR2 YYNGEE, per germline. The CDR3 covers 14 residues. The V end was cut by 3 bases, the J end by 10 bases, with 14 bases between. The CDR3 protein is CASSEDTAGSPLHF. CDR3 nucleotide sequence: TGTGCCAGCAGCGAGGACACAGCAGGATCACCCCTCCACTTT.

This rearrangement joins TRBV5-4 to TRBJ2-5, with D unresolved. Per germline, CDR1 SGHNT and CDR2 YYREEE (reference sequence). V lost 4 bases to trimming and J lost 5 bases, with 9 bases between them. The CDR3 has 12 residues. This CDR3 reads CASSKVGETQYF. The DNA of the CDR3 is TGTGCCAGCAGCAAAGTTGGCGAGACCCAGTACTTC.

The table lists this clone with a count of one. V gene TRBV11-3 combines with J gene TRBJ2-2; the D is unclear. V lost 5 bases, J lost 1 base, and 5 bases lay in between. Germline V gene sequence: CDR1 SGHNT, CDR2 YENEEA. This CDR3 is built from 13 residues. In DNA form, the CDR3 reads TGTGCCAGCAGCCCGGGGAACACCGGGGAGCTGTTTTTT. Protein sequence: CASSPGNTGELFF.

The rearrangement joins TRBV29-1 to TRBJ1-2; 11 bases are a match to TRBD1. The CDR3 covers 15 residues. The V gene's germline CDR1 is SQVTM and CDR2 ANQGSEA. V shed 4 bases, J shed 2 bases, and the junction held 6 bases outside the gene matches. In DNA form, the CDR3 reads TGCAGCGTTGTAGGTGGACAGGGGGCGAACTATGGCTACACCTTC. Residues: CSVVGGQGANYGYTF.

The V gene is TRBV6-1, the J gene TRBJ1-2; TRBD1 agrees at 7 bases. The germline V gene encodes CDR1 MNHNS and CDR2 SASEGT. This CDR3 spans 13 amino acids. The V segment lost 8 bases and the J segment 7 bases; nucleotides outside the gene matches: 10. CDR3 nucleotide sequence: TGTGCCAGCGGCTACGACAGGGCCGGTGGCTACACCTTC. It specifies CASGYDRAGGYTF.

The V and J genes are TRBV28 and TRBJ1-5; 9 nucleotides agree with TRBD1. V shed 5 bases and J 7 bases; nucleotides not matched to a gene: 6. Per the germline V gene, CDR1 is MDHEN and CDR2 is SYDVKM. The CDR3 is 14 amino acids. The CDR3 sequence: CASSIHRGLQPQHF. For the CDR3, the DNA is TGTGCCAGCAGTATTCACAGGGGGCTACAGCCCCAGCATTTT.

This clone was observed a handful of times. This chain uses TRBV5-7 with TRBJ2-1, with 10 bases aligning to TRBD2. TRBV5-7 qualifies as an ORF whose function is uncertain. The CDR3 extends over 15 amino acids. The V and J ends lost 7 bases and 3 bases, in that order; junction bases with no gene match: 7. This CDR3 is CASGVIAGGYNEQFF. DNA for the CDR3: TGTGCCAGCGGGGTGATAGCGGGAGGCTACAATGAGCAGTTCTTC.

The rearrangement links TRBV19 to TRBJ2-1; TRBD1 is a possible D gene (7 bases). Deletions cut 5 bases from V and 4 bases from J, with 18 bases between. This CDR3 is 16 amino acids long. Germline values: CDR1 LNHDA, CDR2 SQIVND (reference sequence). The DNA for the CDR3 is TGTGCCAGTAGTCCGGGGGTGGCAGGGGGGTACAATGAGCAGTTCTTC. This gives the protein CASSPGVAGGYNEQFF. The whole variable domain, remainder taken from reference TRBV19 and TRBJ2-1, is DGGITQSPKYLFRKEGQNVTLSCEQNLNHDAMYWYRQDPGQGLRLIYYSQIVNDFQKGDIAEGYSVSREKKESFPLTVTSAQKNPTAFYLCASSPGVAGGYNEQFFGPGTRLTVL.

The chain combines TRBV9 with TRBJ1-3; D call uncertain. Germline CDR1 reads SGDLS; CDR2 reads YYNGEE. Trimming took 4 bases from V and 3 from J, leaving 14 bases between them. CDR3 length equals 15 residues. CDR3: CASSFTTGNGNTIYF. The CDR3, as DNA: TGTGCCAGCAGCTTCACGACGGGTAATGGAAACACCATATATTTT.

CDR3 amino acids: CASSPHGGNQPQHF. The CDR3 nucleotides are TGTGCCAGCAGTCCACATGGGGGGAATCAGCCCCAGCATTTT. The J gene is TRBJ1-5, the V gene TRBV27; a possible D gene is TRBD1 (5 bases). The V gene's germline CDR1 is MNHEY and CDR2 SMNVEV (reference sequence). The CDR3 loop spans 14 amino acids. V gave up 5 bases and J gave up 4 bases, with 12 bases separating them.

The chain carries TRBV7-3 and TRBJ1-1; D uncertain. V was shortened by 6 bases and J by 3 bases, with 17 bases between the two germline ends. The germline V gene encodes CDR1 SGHTA and CDR2 FQGTGA. The CDR3 consists of 15 residues. The CDR3 here is CASSSSGGQDTEAFF. In DNA, the CDR3 is TGTGCCAGCAGTTCGTCGGGAGGGCAGGACACTGAAGCTTTCTTT.

This clone was observed once. The rearrangement links TRBV15 to TRBJ2-3; no reliable D call. The CDR3 covers 13 residues. In germline, CDR1 is LNHNV, CDR2 YYDKDF (reference sequence). V was cut by 0 bases and J by 7 bases, with 8 bases left in between. The CDR3 bases are TGTGCCACCAGCAGAGATTGGGCCAATACGCAGTATTTT. Translation: CATSRDWANTQYF.

In this sample, this clone turned up a few times. The DNA for the CDR3 is TGTGCCAGCAGCATCGGGACAGGGATGCACGAGCAGTACTTC. Translating it yields CASSIGTGMHEQYF. V and J are TRBV11-2 and TRBJ2-7; the match to TRBD1 covers 9 bases. The CDR3 has 14 amino acids. Germline V gene data show CDR1 as SGHAT and CDR2 as FQNNGV. After removal of 5 bases from V and 5 bases from J, the junction contained 7 bases not matched to a gene.

This chain uses TRBV10-2 with TRBJ2-7; the D gene is possibly TRBD1 (6 bases). The germline V gene has CDR1 WSHSY and CDR2 SAAADI. CDR3 size: 13 residues. V shed 5 bases and J shed 3 bases, with 11 bases lying between them. The CDR3 here is CASSTNRVYEQYV. CDR3 bases: TGCGCCAGCAGTACAAACAGGGTCTACGAGCAGTACGTC.

This sequence joins TRBV7-9 and TRBJ1-3; tentative D call: TRBD1 (6 bases). Between the trimmed V and J ends, which lost 5 bases and 2 bases, there was a span of 13 bases. This CDR3 is 15 amino acids long. Germline assignment: CDR1 SEHNR and CDR2 FQNEAQ (reference sequence). CDR3 nucleotides: TGTGCCAGCAGCCCCGAGGGGGTTCCTGGAAACACCATATATTTT. Translating gives CASSPEGVPGNTIYF.

The rearrangement uses TRBV9 and TRBJ1-5; maybe TRBD1 (5 bases). CDR1 SGDLS and CDR2 YYNGEE come from the germline V gene. The CDR3 sequence is 14 residues long. Trimming shortened V by 0 bases and J by 6 bases, and 10 bases separated the two germline ends. The CDR3 DNA sequence: TGTGCCAGCAGCGTAGGGACAAATAGTCAGCCCCAGCATTTT. It yields the protein CASSVGTNSQPQHF.

The chain uses TRBV4-3 and TRBJ2-1; TRBD2 matches 11 bases. J gave up 6 bases and V 0 bases, and 7 bases lay outside the gene matches. Per the germline V gene, CDR1 is LGHNA and CDR2 is YSLEER. This CDR3 is built from 17 residues. The CDR3 region is CASSQDTTSGSFNEQFF. In nucleotides, the CDR3 is TGCGCCAGCAGCCAAGATACCACTAGCGGGAGCTTCAATGAGCAGTTCTTC.